This TCR beta chain was recovered during a study of cytomegalovirus exposure and HLA in healthy donors. In the PCR, 60 Vbeta and 13 Jbeta primers were used. Method: immunoSEQ multiplex PCR; TCRdb's copy keeps in-frame clones and lacks some. The table has approximately 210,000 clones, 79% seen once. This TCR came from a woman aged 50 to 65 in good health and CMV-seronegative. The specimen was PBMCs.

The CDR3 sequence: CASSYSNMGLNYGYTF. In DNA, the CDR3 is TGTGCCAGCAGTTACTCGAATATGGGGCTGAACTATGGCTACACCTTC. The V call is TRBV6-5, the J call TRBJ1-2, with a tentative D call TRBD1 (5 bases). CDR3 length: 16 residues. From germline, CDR1 is MNHEY and CDR2 SVGAGI. V lost 0 bases and J 2 bases, leaving 13 bases between the germline ends.